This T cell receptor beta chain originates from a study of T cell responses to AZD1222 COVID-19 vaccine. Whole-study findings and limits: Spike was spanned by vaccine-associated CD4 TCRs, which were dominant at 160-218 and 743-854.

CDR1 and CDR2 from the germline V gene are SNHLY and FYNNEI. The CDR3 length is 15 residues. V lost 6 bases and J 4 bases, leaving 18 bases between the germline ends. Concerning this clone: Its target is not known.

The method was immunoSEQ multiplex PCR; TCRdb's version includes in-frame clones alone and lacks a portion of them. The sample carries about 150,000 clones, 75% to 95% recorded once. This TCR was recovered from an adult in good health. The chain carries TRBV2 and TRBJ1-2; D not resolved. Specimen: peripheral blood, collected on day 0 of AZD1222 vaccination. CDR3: CASRILRTAIYGYTF. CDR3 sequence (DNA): TGTGCCAGCAGGATCTTACGGACCGCCATCTATGGCTACACCTTC.